This T cell receptor beta chain comes out of a study of blood T cells in healthy people across ages. V lost 3 bases and J 6 bases, leaving 14 bases between the germline ends. The CDR3 extends over 13 amino acids. CDR1 is SQVTM, CDR2 ANQGSEA, per germline. Sample-barcoded 5' priming and a J-beta primer mix drove a second PCR of 7 to 11 cycles. Every cDNA molecule bore a tag from a template-switch adaptor containing 12 random nucleotides. TCRdb called the 5' RACE reads again in MiXCR, with one record for every CDR3 protein. The data show 550,000 to 800,000 distinct CDR3 sequences, under 25% seen once. The sequenced sample was blood. This receptor was identified in a man between 65 and 80 years old in good health. The rearrangement uses TRBV29-1 and TRBJ1-2; D not certain. CDR3 nucleotide sequence: TGCAGCGTTGAGATCGGGGTGTACGATGGCTACACCTTC. This codes for CSVEIGVYDGYTF.